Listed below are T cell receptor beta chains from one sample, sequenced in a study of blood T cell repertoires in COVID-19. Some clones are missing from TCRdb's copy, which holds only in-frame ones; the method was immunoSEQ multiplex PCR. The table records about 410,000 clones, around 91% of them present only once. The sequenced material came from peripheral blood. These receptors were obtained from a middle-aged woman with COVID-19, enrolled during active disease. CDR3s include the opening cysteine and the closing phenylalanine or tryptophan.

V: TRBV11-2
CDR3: CASSRGGSYEQYF

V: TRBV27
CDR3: CASSLQGGTEAFF

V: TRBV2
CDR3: CASSWDRGDYGYTF

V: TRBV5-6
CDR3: CASSLAGTFKYNEQFF

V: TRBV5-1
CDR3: CASSLSGTTTTEAFF

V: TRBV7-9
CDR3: CASTWEGGHNEQFF

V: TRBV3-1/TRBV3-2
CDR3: CASSETPGHLSGANVLTF

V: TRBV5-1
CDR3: CASSLGQGQMNTEAFF

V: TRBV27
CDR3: CASSFRTSGRILETQYF

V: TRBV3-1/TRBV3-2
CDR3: CASSQSAGRVDGYTF

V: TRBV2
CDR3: CASSAGRGMNTEAFF

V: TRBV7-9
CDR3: CASSLVDREDEQFF

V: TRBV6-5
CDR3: CASSLRQRNTGELFF

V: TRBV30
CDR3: CAWSVEREKLFF

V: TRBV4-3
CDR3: CASSRELAANTGELFF

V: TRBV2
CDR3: CASSEVAGLDQPQHF

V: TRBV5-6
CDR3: CASSWGTVVEYF

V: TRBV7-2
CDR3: CASSLALRWTSTNTEAFF

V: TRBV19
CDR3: CASSMAGTEKGYTF

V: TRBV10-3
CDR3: CAISAGQGPSEQYF

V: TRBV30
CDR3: CAWSGLGGGYTF

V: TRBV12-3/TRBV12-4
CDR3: CASRQTSLEQYF

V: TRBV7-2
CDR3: CASGDRGLSGNTIYF

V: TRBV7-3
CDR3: CASSPGTEETQYF

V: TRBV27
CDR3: CASRRIGQGVTSGFNNEQFF

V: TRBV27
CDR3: CASSLYPTGQTETQYF

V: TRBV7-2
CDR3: CASSLIKGGTYEQYF

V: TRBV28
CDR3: CASSSNSYEQYF

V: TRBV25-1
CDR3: CASSFSRETQYF

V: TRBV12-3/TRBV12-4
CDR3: CASSHLGTEAFF

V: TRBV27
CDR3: CASGFRGGGYTF

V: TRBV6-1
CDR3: CASSEWQYNSPLHF

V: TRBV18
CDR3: CASSRASGNEQFF

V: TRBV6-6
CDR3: CASSVSGAGWEQYF

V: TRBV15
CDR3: CATSRDPGGGELFF

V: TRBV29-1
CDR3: CSVETGSNQPQHF

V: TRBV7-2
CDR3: CASSLAISYEQYF

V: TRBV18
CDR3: CASSPRAFDTGELFF

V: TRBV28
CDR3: CASSWTYRVAEETQYF

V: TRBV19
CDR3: CASSSGQRNYSPLHF

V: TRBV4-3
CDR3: CASSQEGAGGYYNEQFF

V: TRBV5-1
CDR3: CASSLDPGSGVHEQFF

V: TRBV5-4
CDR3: CASSPQGIGREAFF

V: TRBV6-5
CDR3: CASTPPGFDTYEQYF

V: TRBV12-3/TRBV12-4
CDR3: CASSPRGRKGYTF

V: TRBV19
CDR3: CASRMLTGVGEAFF